This T cell receptor beta chain comes out of a study of shared clonotypes between healthy human individuals. Overall study: The cohort comprised a couple of women and a few men. Their ages spanned 18 to 49 years. Per-donor plates numbered three CD4 naive, three CD4 memory, two CD8 naive and one CD8 memory.

Generated by immunoSEQ multiplex PCR, the TCRdb table keeps only in-frame clones and is missing some. The table shows fewer than 3 million clones, with 85% to 95% occurring only once. Germline-derived CDR1 and CDR2 are SGHTA and FQGNSA. With 6 bases removed from V and 10 bases from J, the gap between germline ends came to 18 bases. The CDR3 has 13 residues. The receptor's source is a man in his late teens or twenties in good health. Some clones in this sample may be carry-over from other donors' samples. The chain links TRBV7-2 to TRBJ1-1; no definite D call. Sequencing was done on a sample of naive CD4+ T cells from PBMCs. Regarding subset: CD45RA+ positively selected. The CDR3 loop reads CASSLTASIGAFF. CDR3 nucleotides: TGTGCCAGCAGTTTAACCGCGAGCATAGGAGCTTTCTTT. Together with reference TRBV7-2 and TRBJ1-1, the CDR3 gives the full variable domain: GAGVSQSPSNKVTEKGKDVELRCDPISGHTALYWYRQSLGQGLEFLIYFQGNSAPDKSGLPSDRFSAERTGGSVSTLTIQRTQQEDSAVYLCASSLTASIGAFFGQGTRLTVV.